This record covers a single T cell receptor beta chain. The target of this receptor is not known. No much larger clone exists at a distance of one base, and base qualities are not known. This entry comes from a study of blood T cell repertoires in COVID-19 (dated by TCRdb to about 2020). About the full investigation: Samples from collaborators originated in the United States, Italy and Spain and spanned both the acute and convalescent phases of COVID-19. The material from the prospective study consisted of cDNA or gDNA derived from T cells, B-cell-depleted T cells, or PBMCs. Subjects who had been exposed to COVID-19, were actively infected with it, or had recovered from it provided the deeply sampled blood TCRbeta repertoires that made up the dataset. The repertoires were released in a freely available public database intended as a resource for research on the immune response to SARS-CoV-2. Samples came from the ongoing ImmuneRACE study (first 160 participants) plus 1,254 subjects from 6 global collaborators. Sample metadata almost always included a de-identified subject ID, COVID-19 status, age in years and sex. Where available, HLA class I and class II types were obtained from metadata supplied by the sample provider rather than from assay-based typing.

TCRbeta CDR3 regions were amplified from genomic DNA using the immunoSEQ Assay, a bias-controlled multiplex PCR. As for the authors' bioinformatics: The number of nucleated cells in each sample was estimated from the amplification of reference gene primers within the assay. Sequence reads were collapsed and filtered to measure the absolute abundance of every unique TCRbeta CDR3 rearrangement. For each sample, productive Simpson clonality was calculated as the square root of Simpson's diversity index across productive rearrangements. In its TCRdb copy, this immuneACCESS table keeps in-frame sequences only and misses some clones. Where compared with another copy, unresolved V genes explain less than half of these, and the others have no known cause. The V and J calls and clone size are taken from that table; D and trimming were inferred from the DNA. Recorded for this sample are more than 85,000 clones; about 89% of them occurred a single time. The top ten clonotypes cover 0.85% to 1% of the sample.

General findings and caveats noted by the study authors: Clinical and demographic metadata were provided uncurated, with the amount varying by source and participant.

The germline V gene yields SGDLS for CDR1 and YYNGEE for CDR2. V is trimmed back by 3 bases and J by 7 bases, and the junction contains 12 bases that no gene match accounts for. From its cysteine to its phenylalanine, the CDR3 spans 16 amino acids. CDR3 DNA only is kept here, 48 bases in frame from base 1. The collaborating institutions used their own protocols to collect whole blood in K2EDTA tubes. Collaborator samples were shipped for TCRbeta analysis as frozen whole blood, isolated PBMCs, or DNA extracted from either sample type. This clonotype was obtained from a man aged 60 to 69 with acute or convalescent COVID-19. Input material: peripheral blood. The sequence is built from TRBV9 and TRBJ2-1, with TRBD2 matching 8 junction bases. The nucleotide sequence is TGTGCCAGCAGCGCCGGGGGGGCTAGCGGTAAGAATGAGCAGTTCTTC. Translated, it gives CASSAGGASGKNEQFF.